This T cell receptor beta chain was captured by sequencing in a study of T-cell memory formation after mild COVID-19. General study points: Clones shrinking from day 15 to 85 showed even CD4/CD8 mixes; later expanders tilted CD4+. Memory sampled before infection contained some responding clones, suggesting cross-reactive memory joined.

TCRdb re-analysed the 5' RACE reads in MiXCR, keeping a single row per CDR3 protein. The sample carries fewer than 350,000 distinct CDR3 sequences, 7% to 10% recorded once. Germline values: CDR1 SEHNR, CDR2 FQNEAQ (reference sequence). This CDR3 has 11 amino acids. Deletions cut 4 bases from V and 13 bases from J, with 13 bases between. This clonotype was seen once. Its specificity is unknown. The sequenced material came from PBMCs or a T cell subset sorted from them (not recorded which). The chain is built from TRBV7-9 and TRBJ1-2; D is undetermined. The TCR comes from a man younger than 35 who had mild COVID-19 (a few samples of this study predate the infection). Cell type and time point are not known. The CDR3 spells CASSSGGDCTF. For the CDR3, the DNA is TGTGCCAGCAGCTCCGGTGGAGACTGCACCTTC.